Listed here are 27 T cell receptor beta chains from one sample, sequenced in a study of T cells in Graves' hyperthyroidism and ophthalmopathy. Amplification targeted TCR beta CDR3 regions from RNA transcripts. TCR CDR3 regions were first amplified by RT-PCR with HTBI primers. TCRdb called the multiplex PCR reads again in MiXCR, with one record for every CDR3 protein. The sample includes about 350,000 distinct CDR3 sequences, about 15% of them seen just once. Sequencing was performed on blood. Receptor source: a woman aged 25 to 39 with Graves' hyperthyroidism.

V is TRBV29-1 and J is TRBJ2-3; D tentatively reads TRBD1 or TRBD2 (6 bases each). V was pared by 5 bases and J by 6 bases, with 12 bases between. CDR1 is SQVTM, CDR2 ANQGSEA, per germline. The CDR3 is made up of 12 amino acids. This CDR3 reads CSVRRRGDTQYF. The CDR3 nucleotides are TGCAGCGTTAGGCGGAGGGGGGATACGCAGTATTTT.

In this sample, this clonotype turned up many times. The chain is built from TRBV28 and TRBJ2-7, with 9 bases fitting TRBD1. V lost 6 bases, J lost 5 bases, and 11 bases stayed unmatched. The CDR3 sequence is 15 residues long. Looked up from germline, CDR1 is MDHEN and CDR2 is SYDVKM. The CDR3 nucleotides read TGTGCCAGCAGACGATCCGGGACAGGGTCCCACGAGCAGTACTTC. Protein product: CASRRSGTGSHEQYF.

This clonotype was counted at least ten times. The chain couples TRBV7-8 to TRBJ2-6; D remains unclear. Germline CDR1 reads SGHVS; CDR2 reads FQNEAQ. This CDR3 spans 16 amino acids. V shed 4 bases and J shed 0 bases, with 10 bases lying between them. The CDR3 coding sequence is TGTGCCAGCAGCTCCCAATCCGCCTCTGGGGCCAACGTCCTGACTTTC. This encodes CASSSQSASGANVLTF.

This clonotype was detected only a few times. The chain joins TRBV11-3 to TRBJ2-1; no reliable D call. CDR3 length: 13 residues. Germline V lookup: CDR1 SGHNT, CDR2 YENEEA. Trimming shortened V by 3 bases and J by 1 base, and 4 bases separated the two germline ends. DNA for the CDR3: TGTGCCAGCAGCTTCGCTTCCTACAATGAGCAGTTCTTC. It specifies CASSFASYNEQFF.

This clonotype occurred many times. The rearrangement joins TRBV28 to TRBJ1-2; D perhaps matches TRBD1 (6 bases). CDR1 MDHEN and CDR2 SYDVKM come from the germline V gene. The length of the CDR3 is 13 residues. V dropped 3 bases and J dropped 2 bases, with 7 bases sitting between them. CDR3 DNA: TGTGCCAGCAGTTTCGACAGGAACTATGGCTACACCTTC. This gives the protein CASSFDRNYGYTF.

The V and J genes are TRBV20-1 and TRBJ2-3; TRBD2 matches 13 bases. CDR1 DFQATT and CDR2 SNEGSKA come from the germline V gene (reference sequence). V gave up 5 bases and J gave up 2 bases; unmatched junction bases: 10. The CDR3 has 17 amino acids. The CDR3 loop is CSALGTSGIFTTDTQYF. The DNA for the CDR3 is TGCAGTGCTTTGGGGACTAGCGGGATTTTTACCACAGATACGCAGTATTTT.

The table lists this clonotype with many counts. The V and J genes are TRBV7-2 and TRBJ2-5; the D gene is possibly TRBD1 (5 bases). This CDR3 has 15 amino acids. Germline CDR1 reads SGHTA; CDR2 reads FQGNSA. Deletions cut 2 bases from V and 14 bases from J, with 24 bases between. CDR3: CASSLHQGQSANPYF. CDR3 nucleotide sequence: TGTGCCAGCAGCTTACATCAGGGTCAGTCTGCCAACCCCTACTTC.

This clonotype has a count of ten or more. At one end the junction does not follow the germline gene, possibly because of a read error. The chain is built from TRBV7-2 and TRBJ2-1, with D hard to call. Per germline, CDR1 SGHTA and CDR2 FQGNSA. The CDR3 runs to 11 residues. Here the CDR3 DNA reads TGTGCCAGCACCCCCTATAATGAGCAGTTCTTC. The encoded protein is CASTPYNEQFF.

The rearrangement uses TRBV19 and TRBJ1-1; D unclear. Trimming shortened V by 7 bases and J by 0 bases, and 9 bases separated the two germline ends. The CDR3 is 13 residues long. Germline V lookup: CDR1 LNHDA, CDR2 SQIVND (reference sequence). CDR3 coding DNA: TGTGCCAGTAACGGCTGGATGAACACTGAAGCTTTCTTT. Translating gives CASNGWMNTEAFF.

The chain carries TRBV12-3 or TRBV12-4 and TRBJ2-6, with 9 bases aligning to TRBD1. The CDR3 is made up of 20 amino acids. J was trimmed by 0 bases and V by 8 bases; bases with no gene match: 17. The CDR3 nucleotides read TGTGCCAGCGGGAAAGAGACAGGGGGGAAATCTTTCTCTGGGGCCAACGTCCTGACTTTC. Translated, it gives CASGKETGGKSFSGANVLTF.

This clonotype occurred many times. The chain recombines TRBV28 with TRBJ2-7; D is possibly TRBD1 (5 bases). The CDR3 totals 15 residues. Trimming pared 4 bases from V and 0 bases from J, leaving 13 bases between. Per germline, CDR1 MDHEN and CDR2 SYDVKM. As DNA, the CDR3 is TGTGCCAGCAGTTCACCAGGGTTCTCCTCCTACGAGCAGTACTTC. This gives the protein CASSSPGFSSYEQYF.

This clonotype appeared many times. The CDR3 bases are TGCAGTGCTAGTAAGGAAGGAAACACCATATATTTT. Translation gives CSASKEGNTIYF. This chain connects TRBV20-1 to TRBJ1-3; no clear D gene. The CDR3 loop spans 12 amino acids. Trimming took 3 bases from V and 4 from J, leaving 7 bases between them. Per germline, CDR1 DFQATT and CDR2 SNEGSKA (reference sequence).

This sequence joins TRBV10-3 and TRBJ2-3; D gene uncertain. V gave up 2 bases and J gave up 2 bases, with 5 bases separating them. The CDR3 loop spans 13 amino acids. Per germline, CDR1 ENHRY and CDR2 SYGVKD. Here the CDR3 DNA reads TGTGCCATCAGTGAGGGCTACACAGATACGCAGTATTTT. Translation gives CAISEGYTDTQYF.

This clonotype was recorded a few times. This rearrangement joins TRBV7-2 to TRBJ1-2; D unresolved. The ends were cut back, 5 bases at V and 4 bases at J, with 5 bases in the middle. From germline, CDR1 is SGHTA and CDR2 FQGNSA. This CDR3 contains 11 residues. In DNA, the CDR3 is TGTGCCAGCAGCCAACTCTATGGCTACACCTTC. Translating it yields CASSQLYGYTF. The variable domain in full, completed from reference TRBV7-2 and TRBJ1-2, reads GAGVSQSPSNKVTEKGKDVELRCDPISGHTALYWYRQSLGQGLEFLIYFQGNSAPDKSGLPSDRFSAERTGGSVSTLTIQRTQQEDSAVYLCASSQLYGYTFGSGTRLTVV.

This clonotype was seen repeatedly, ten times or more. The V call is TRBV11-2, the J call TRBJ2-3, with a possible D match to TRBD2 (5 bases). The ends were cut back, 5 bases at V and 3 bases at J, with 12 bases in the middle. There are 14 residues in the CDR3. Germline CDR1 SGHAT, CDR2 FQNNGV. CDR3 in DNA: TGTGCCAGCAGCCCGACCGGCGGGACAGATACGCAGTATTTT. It yields the protein CASSPTGGTDTQYF.

This clonotype occurred a few times. The chain is built from TRBV5-6 and TRBJ2-1, with D perhaps given as TRBD1 or TRBD2 (6 bases each). CDR1 SGHDT and CDR2 YYEEEE come from the germline V gene. V lost 3 bases and J lost 10, with 14 bases in between. The CDR3 runs 13 residues. CDR3 nucleotide sequence: TGTGCCAGCAGCTGGGGTAGGGGGAGGGAGCAGTTCTTC. Its translation is CASSWGRGREQFF. The full variable domain, completed using reference TRBV5-6 and TRBJ2-1, is DAGVTQSPTHLIKTRGQQVTLRCSPKSGHDTVSWYQQALGQGPQFIFQYYEEEERQRGNFPDRFSGHQFPNYSSELNVNALLLGDSALYLCASSWGRGREQFFGPGTRLTVL.

This clonotype was counted ten times or more. The CDR3 DNA reads as TGTGCCAGCGCCAAAGGACTAGCGGGAGGAAAGAGAGAGACCCAGTACTTC. Translation gives CASAKGLAGGKRETQYF. This chain uses TRBV6-1 with TRBJ2-5, with 14 positions matching TRBD2. This CDR3 has 17 residues. In germline, CDR1 is MNHNS, CDR2 SASEGT. V dropped 8 bases and J dropped 4; count of bases not matched to a gene: 12.

The table lists this clonotype with many counts. V is TRBV27 and J is TRBJ2-1; 9 bases match TRBD1. J lost 2 bases, V lost 5 bases, and 7 bases had no gene match. This CDR3 spans 16 amino acids. The germline V gene has CDR1 MNHEY and CDR2 SMNVEV (reference sequence). The chain's CDR3 is CASSRRRDRAYNEQFF. In DNA form, the CDR3 reads TGTGCCAGCAGTCGGCGCCGGGACAGGGCCTACAATGAGCAGTTCTTC.

The chain is built from TRBV20-1 and TRBJ2-7; TRBD1 matches 7 bases. CDR1 is DFQATT, CDR2 SNEGSKA, per germline (reference sequence). The CDR3 sequence is 13 residues long. V shed 5 bases and J 3 bases; nucleotides not matched to a gene: 7. The CDR3 DNA is TGCAGTGCTCGGACAGGCCCCGGCTACGAGCAGTACTTC. The encoded protein is CSARTGPGYEQYF.

The table lists this clonotype with many counts. The V gene is TRBV28, the J gene TRBJ2-5; the D call may be TRBD1 or TRBD2 (5 bases each). Trimming stripped 3 bases from V and 2 bases from J, with 13 bases between. The CDR3 sequence is 15 residues long. The germline V gene has CDR1 MDHEN and CDR2 SYDVKM. In DNA form, the CDR3 reads TGTGCCAGCAGTTTGAGGGGAACCCTTCAAGAGACCCAGTACTTC. Translated, it gives CASSLRGTLQETQYF. The full variable domain, completed using reference TRBV28 and TRBJ2-5, is DVKVTQSSRYLVKRTGEKVFLECVQDMDHENMFWYRQDPGLGLRLIYFSYDVKMKEKGDIPEGYSVSREKKERFSLILESASTNQTSMYLCASSLRGTLQETQYFGPGTRLLVL.

The genes are TRBV5-1 and TRBJ2-1; D is ambiguous. Trimming pared 0 bases from V and 3 bases from J, leaving 13 bases between. This CDR3 is 16 amino acids long. Germline CDR1 reads SGHRS; CDR2 reads YFSETQ. Here the CDR3 DNA reads TGCGCCAGCAGCTTGGATTGGCTACCGGACTACAATGAGCAGTTCTTC. The encoded protein is CASSLDWLPDYNEQFF.

This clonotype was seen at least ten times. CDR3 amino acids: CASSPHGSIGNTIYF. The DNA of the CDR3 is TGTGCCAGCAGTCCTCATGGTTCCATCGGAAACACCATATATTTT. V usage is TRBV28 and J usage is TRBJ1-3; D remains unclear. V lost 5 bases to trimming and J lost 4 bases, with 15 bases between them. CDR3 length equals 15 residues. Germline assignment: CDR1 MDHEN and CDR2 SYDVKM.

This clonotype showed up many times. This chain uses TRBV12-3 or TRBV12-4 with TRBJ2-3; the match to TRBD2 covers 7 bases. The CDR3 totals 13 residues. V trimming: 5 bases; J trimming: 7 bases; junction bases outside the gene matches: 6. This CDR3 reads CASSTRGGNTQYF. The DNA of the CDR3 is TGTGCCAGCAGTACGCGCGGGGGAAATACGCAGTATTTT.

This clonotype was observed many times. CDR3 residues: CASSERADNTEAFF. The CDR3 DNA reads as TGTGCCAGCAGTGAAAGGGCAGATAACACTGAAGCTTTCTTT. V gene TRBV6-1 combines with J gene TRBJ1-1; no reliable D call. Trimming took off 2 bases at V and 2 bases at J, with 9 bases between the two ends. Looked up from germline, CDR1 is MNHNS and CDR2 is SASEGT. CDR3 size: 14 residues.

This clonotype was detected ten times or more. The chain combines TRBV6-1 with TRBJ1-5; TRBD1 aligns across 10 bases. The CDR3 totals 15 residues. CDR1 is MNHNS and CDR2 is SASEGT in the germline V gene. Trimming took 2 bases from V and 4 from J; bases not matched to a gene: 2. The CDR3 region is CASSEWDRGNQPQHF. Here the CDR3 DNA reads TGTGCCAGCAGTGAATGGGACAGGGGAAATCAGCCCCAGCATTTT.

In its sample, this clonotype was seen many times. V and J are TRBV2 and TRBJ2-4; D gene uncertain. The CDR3 runs 15 residues. The germline V gene encodes CDR1 SNHLY and CDR2 FYNNEI. V lost 6 bases and J 9 bases, leaving 21 bases between the germline ends. The DNA for the CDR3 is TGTGCCAGCAGCGGATCCCGGCAGGAGCTTGCCATTCAGTACTTC. It is translated as CASSGSRQELAIQYF.

This clonotype was detected many times. This chain links TRBV11-2 with TRBJ2-7, with D possibly TRBD2 on 6 matching bases. The CDR3 sequence is 14 residues long. In germline, CDR1 is SGHAT, CDR2 FQNNGV. Trimming stripped 4 bases from V and 7 bases from J, with 17 bases between. CDR3 protein: CASSSPGVPREQYF. CDR3 coding DNA: TGTGCCAGCAGCTCGCCGGGGGTCCCTAGGGAGCAGTACTTC.